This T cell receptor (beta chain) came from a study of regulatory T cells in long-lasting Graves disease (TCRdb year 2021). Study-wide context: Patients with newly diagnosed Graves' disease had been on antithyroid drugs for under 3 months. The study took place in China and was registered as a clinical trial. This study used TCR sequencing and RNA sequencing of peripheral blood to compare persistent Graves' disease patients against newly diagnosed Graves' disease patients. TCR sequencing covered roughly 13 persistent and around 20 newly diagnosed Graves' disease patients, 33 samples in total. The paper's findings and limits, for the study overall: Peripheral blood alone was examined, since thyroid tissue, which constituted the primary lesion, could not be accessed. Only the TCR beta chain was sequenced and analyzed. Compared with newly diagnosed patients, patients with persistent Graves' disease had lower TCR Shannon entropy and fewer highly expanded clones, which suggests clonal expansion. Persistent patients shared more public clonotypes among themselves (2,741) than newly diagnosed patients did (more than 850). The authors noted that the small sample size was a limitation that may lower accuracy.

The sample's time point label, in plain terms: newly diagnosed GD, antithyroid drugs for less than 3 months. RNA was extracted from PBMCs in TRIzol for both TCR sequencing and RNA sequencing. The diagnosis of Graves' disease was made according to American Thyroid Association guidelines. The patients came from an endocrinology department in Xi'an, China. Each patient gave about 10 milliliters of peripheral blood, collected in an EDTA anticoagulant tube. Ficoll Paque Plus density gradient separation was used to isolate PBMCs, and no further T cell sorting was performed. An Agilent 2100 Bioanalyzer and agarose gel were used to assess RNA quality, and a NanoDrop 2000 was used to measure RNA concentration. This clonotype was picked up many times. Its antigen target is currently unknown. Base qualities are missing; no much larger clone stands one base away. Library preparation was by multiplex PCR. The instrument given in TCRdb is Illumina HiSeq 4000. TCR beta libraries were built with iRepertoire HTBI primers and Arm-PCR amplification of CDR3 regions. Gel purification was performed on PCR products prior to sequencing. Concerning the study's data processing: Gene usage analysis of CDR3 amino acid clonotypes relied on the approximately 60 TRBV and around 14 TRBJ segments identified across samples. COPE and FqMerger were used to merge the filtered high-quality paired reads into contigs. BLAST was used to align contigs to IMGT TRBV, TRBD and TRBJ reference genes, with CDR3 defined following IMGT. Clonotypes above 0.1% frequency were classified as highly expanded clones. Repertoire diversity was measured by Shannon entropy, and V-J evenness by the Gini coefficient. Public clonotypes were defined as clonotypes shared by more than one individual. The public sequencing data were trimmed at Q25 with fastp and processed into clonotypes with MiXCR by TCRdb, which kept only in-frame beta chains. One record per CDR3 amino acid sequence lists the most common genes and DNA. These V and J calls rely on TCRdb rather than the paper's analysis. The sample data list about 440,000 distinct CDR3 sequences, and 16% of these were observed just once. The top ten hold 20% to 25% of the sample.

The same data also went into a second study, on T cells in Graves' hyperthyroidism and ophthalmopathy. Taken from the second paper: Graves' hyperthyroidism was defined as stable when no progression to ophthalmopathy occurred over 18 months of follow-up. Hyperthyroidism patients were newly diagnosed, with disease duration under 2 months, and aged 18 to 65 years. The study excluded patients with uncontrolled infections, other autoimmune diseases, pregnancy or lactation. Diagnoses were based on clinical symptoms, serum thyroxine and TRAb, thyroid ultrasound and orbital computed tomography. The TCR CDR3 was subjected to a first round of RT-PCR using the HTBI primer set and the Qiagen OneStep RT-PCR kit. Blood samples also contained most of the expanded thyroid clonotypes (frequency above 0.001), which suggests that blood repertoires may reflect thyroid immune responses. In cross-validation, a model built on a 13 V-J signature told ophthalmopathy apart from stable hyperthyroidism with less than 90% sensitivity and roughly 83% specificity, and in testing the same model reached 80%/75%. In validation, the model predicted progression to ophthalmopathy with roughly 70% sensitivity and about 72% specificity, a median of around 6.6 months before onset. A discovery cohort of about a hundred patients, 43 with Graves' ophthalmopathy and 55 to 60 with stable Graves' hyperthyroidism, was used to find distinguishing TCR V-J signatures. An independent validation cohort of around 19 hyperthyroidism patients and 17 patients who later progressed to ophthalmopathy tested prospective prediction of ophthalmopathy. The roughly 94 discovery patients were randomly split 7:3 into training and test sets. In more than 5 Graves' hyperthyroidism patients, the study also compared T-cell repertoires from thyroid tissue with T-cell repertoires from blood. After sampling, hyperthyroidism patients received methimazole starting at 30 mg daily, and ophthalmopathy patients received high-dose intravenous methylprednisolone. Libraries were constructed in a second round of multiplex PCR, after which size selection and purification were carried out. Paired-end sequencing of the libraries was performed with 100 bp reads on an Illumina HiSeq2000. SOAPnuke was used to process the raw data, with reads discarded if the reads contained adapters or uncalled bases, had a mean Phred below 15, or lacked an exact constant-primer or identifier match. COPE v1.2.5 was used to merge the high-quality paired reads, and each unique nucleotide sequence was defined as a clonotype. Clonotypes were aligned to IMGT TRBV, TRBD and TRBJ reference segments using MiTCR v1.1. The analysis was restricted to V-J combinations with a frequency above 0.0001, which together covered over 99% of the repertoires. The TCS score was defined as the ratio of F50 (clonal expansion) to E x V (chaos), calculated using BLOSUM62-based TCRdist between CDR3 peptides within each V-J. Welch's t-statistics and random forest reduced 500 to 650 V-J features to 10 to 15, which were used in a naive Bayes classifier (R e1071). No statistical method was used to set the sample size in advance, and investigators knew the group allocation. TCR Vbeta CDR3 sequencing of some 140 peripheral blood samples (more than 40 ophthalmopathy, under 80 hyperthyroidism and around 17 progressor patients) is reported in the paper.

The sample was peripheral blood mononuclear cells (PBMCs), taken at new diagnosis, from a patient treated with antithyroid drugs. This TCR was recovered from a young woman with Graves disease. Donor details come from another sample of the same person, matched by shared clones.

The sequenced DNA: TGTGCCAGCAGCTTGGTAGGCTCGGGCACTGAAGCTTTCTTT. Its protein reads: CASSLVGSGTEAFF. This sequence uses TRBV5-5 and TRBJ1-1, with the D gene not confidently named. Sequences SGHKS (CDR1) and YYEKEE (CDR2) are obtained from the germline V gene (reference sequence). The CDR3, from cysteine to phenylalanine, totals 14 residues. The entry retains the CDR3 DNA only, 42 bases that are in frame from base 1. V sheds 0 bases and J sheds 4 bases, leaving 10 bases between their ends.